This T cell receptor beta chain was identified in a study of cytomegalovirus exposure and HLA in healthy donors. PCR was performed using 60 Vbeta and 13 Jbeta primers. Data came from immunoSEQ multiplex PCR; TCRdb stores just in-frame clones and leaves some out. Of 200,000 to 250,000 clones in the sample, approximately 83% were seen once. Broader study findings: Roughly even sequencing depth across donors was the assumption behind the presence/absence analyses. Reported results showed that the classifier diagnosed cytomegalovirus status with high specificity and sensitivity.

Germline assignment: CDR1 SGHDT and CDR2 YYEEEE. The junction had 13 bases not matched to a gene; V was cut back by 2 bases and J by 15 bases. This CDR3 has 14 amino acids. About this clone: The antigen is undetermined.

V and J are TRBV5-6 and TRBJ1-4; 7 bases map to TRBD1. The source of this sequence is a boy between 2 and 10 years old in good health and CMV-seronegative. Material for sequencing was PBMCs. The chain's CDR3 is CASSLGGGPGVMFF. DNA of the CDR3: TGTGCCAGCAGCTTAGGAGGGGGCCCTGGAGTGATGTTTTTT.